Listed below are T cell receptor beta chains from one sample, sequenced in a study of patients and donors after allogeneic stem cell transplantation. In TCRdb, the RT-PCR reads were re-called with MiXCR into one record per CDR3 protein. The sample has 150,000 to 200,000 distinct CDR3 sequences, around two fifths seen once; the top ten hold 30% to 35%. Sequenced material: blood, either unsorted or a sorted T cell fraction (not recorded which). The receptors were sampled from a human donor who was either an allogeneic HSCT recipient or a stem cell or donor lymphocyte infusion donor (not recorded which). It is not recorded whose cells these are; they may come from a transplant donor. Both conserved end residues are part of each CDR3. D genes are given only for firm matches. For some rows the clone size is stated as once, few or many, or as a class when expanded; others skip it.

TGTGCCAGCAGCGCGACGTTCGGGCCCTACGAGCAGTACTTC | CASSATFGPYEQYF | TRBJ2-7 | - | TRBV9 | -
TGTGCCAGCAGCCAGGCGGCGGGACTTAGCACAGATACGCAGTATTTT | CASSQAAGLSTDTQYF | TRBJ2-3 | - | TRBV7-7 | -
TGTGCCAGCCTGGGGGTGCAGTATAGAGATACGCAGTATTTT | CASLGVQYRDTQYF | TRBJ2-3 | - | TRBV6-6 | -
TGCAGTGCTAGAAGCGTAGGGGGATACGAGCAGTACTTC | CSARSVGGYEQYF | TRBJ2-7 | - | TRBV20-1 | -
TGTGCCAGCAGCTTTACCGGGACTACATGGACAGATACGCAGTATTTT | CASSFTGTTWTDTQYF | TRBJ2-3 | TRBD2 | TRBV7-9 | -
TGCGCCAGCAGCCAAGCACGTGGGGGGCCCTACGAGCAGTACTTC | CASSQARGGPYEQYF | TRBJ2-7 | - | TRBV4-3 | -
TGTGCCAGCAGCTCTTATAGGAGGACAGGGGAGACTGAAGCTTTCTTT | CASSSYRRTGETEAFF | TRBJ1-1 | TRBD1 | TRBV7-2 | few
TGTGCCAGCAGCTCCTCGACGGCTTTCACCGGGGAGCTGTTTTTT | CASSSSTAFTGELFF | TRBJ2-2 | - | TRBV11-2 | many
TGTGCCAGTAGTTTCCTAGCGGGAGGGCCTTTGGATGAGCAGTTCTTC | CASSFLAGGPLDEQFF | TRBJ2-1 | TRBD2 | TRBV19 | -
TGTGCCATCAGTGGGGACATAGAAGCTTTCTTT | CAISGDIEAFF | TRBJ1-1 | - | TRBV10-3 | -
TGTGCCAGCAGCCAGGGGACTAGCTACGAGCAGTACTTC | CASSQGTSYEQYF | TRBJ2-7 | TRBD2 | TRBV4-2 | few
TGTGCCAGCAGCTTATATGGGGGAGGGCCCCCCTACAATGAGCAGTTCTTC | CASSLYGGGPPYNEQFF | TRBJ2-1 | TRBD2 | TRBV7-2 | -
TGTGCCAGCAGTCGGTCCTTCACAGGCCCCGGATTCTTT | CASSRSFTGPGFF | TRBJ1-1 | - | TRBV16 | -
TGTGCCAGCAGTTTAAGGGGAATAGCAGCTAACTATGGCTACACCTTC | CASSLRGIAANYGYTF | TRBJ1-2 | - | TRBV12-3/TRBV12-4 | -
TGTGCCAGCAGCCCAGCGGGACGGCAACTTACAGATACGCAGTATTTT | CASSPAGRQLTDTQYF | TRBJ2-3 | TRBD2 | TRBV3-1 | -
TGTGCCAGCAGCTTAAAGACAGGAGTGAATCAGCCCCAGCATTTT | CASSLKTGVNQPQHF | TRBJ1-5 | - | TRBV7-2 | few
TGTGCCAGTAGGTCCGGGGGCGATGGCTACACCTTC | CASRSGGDGYTF | TRBJ1-2 | - | TRBV19 | -
TGTGCCAGCAGCTTATTGACGGGCCCAGAGACCCAGTACTTC | CASSLLTGPETQYF | TRBJ2-5 | - | TRBV7-8 | -
TGCGCCAGCAGCTTATCGGGCGGGAGAGATGTTCGGAATGAGCAGTTCTTC | CASSLSGGRDVRNEQFF | TRBJ2-1 | TRBD2 | TRBV5-1 | few
TGTGCCAGCAGTGTCAACGGTCTAGGCAATGAGCAGTTCTTC | CASSVNGLGNEQFF | TRBJ2-1 | - | TRBV2 | many
TGTGCCAGCAGCCTCGAAGCGGGCCTTTCCTACAATGAGCAGTTCTTC | CASSLEAGLSYNEQFF | TRBJ2-1 | - | TRBV6-5 | few
TGCAGTGCCGAGGGACAGGGGGGCAATCAGCCCCAGCATTTT | CSAEGQGGNQPQHF | TRBJ1-5 | TRBD1 | TRBV20-1 | few
TGCAGTGCTAGAGATTTACCGGGAGACTCCTACAATGAGCAGTTCTTC | CSARDLPGDSYNEQFF | TRBJ2-1 | - | TRBV20-1 | -
TGTGCCAGCAGTCTCGGGACATCTAACTATGGCTACACCTTC | CASSLGTSNYGYTF | TRBJ1-2 | - | TRBV12-3/TRBV12-4 | few
TGTGCCAGCAGCTTAGTAGGACAGGGGTCCCTTTTGCCTCAGCCCCAGCATTTT | CASSLVGQGSLLPQPQHF | TRBJ1-5 | TRBD1 | TRBV7-2 | -
TGTGCCACCAGCAGAGGAGAGATGGTAGAGACCCAGTACTTC | CATSRGEMVETQYF | TRBJ2-5 | - | TRBV15 | -
TGCAGCGTTGATTCAGGACTAGCGGGAGTAACCTACGAGCAGTACTTC | CSVDSGLAGVTYEQYF | TRBJ2-7 | TRBD2 | TRBV29-1 | few
TGTGCCACGTGGGCGGGCGCGAGCTCCTACAATGAGCAGTTCTTC | CATWAGASSYNEQFF | TRBJ2-1 | - | TRBV6-6 | -
TGTGCCACCAGCCGCCGGGGGAGGGGGCTCTACAATGAGCAGTTCTTC | CATSRRGRGLYNEQFF | TRBJ2-1 | - | TRBV15 | -
TGTGCCAGCAGCGTCGGGGGGTGGCCCTACAATGAGCAGTTCTTC | CASSVGGWPYNEQFF | TRBJ2-1 | TRBD2 | TRBV9 | -
TGTGCCAGCAGTGAATTATGGGGCTACACCTTC | CASSELWGYTF | TRBJ1-2 | - | TRBV25-1 | -
TGTGCCAGCAGTTACTCAGGACAGGGTAGCGGAAACACCATATATTTT | CASSYSGQGSGNTIYF | TRBJ1-3 | TRBD1 | TRBV6-5 | few
TGCGCCAGCAGCCAAGATCCACCAGGGGTGAGTCAGCCCCAGCATTTT | CASSQDPPGVSQPQHF | TRBJ1-5 | - | TRBV4-3 | few
TGTGCCAGCAGCAAAAGGCTCGGGACAGGGGGTACAGATACGCAGTATTTT | CASSKRLGTGGTDTQYF | TRBJ2-3 | - | TRBV21-1 | -
TGTGCCAGCAGTTACGGCGGGGGACCTCAAGAGACCCAGTACTTC | CASSYGGGPQETQYF | TRBJ2-5 | TRBD2 | TRBV6-2/TRBV6-3 | once
TGTGCCAGCAGTTTAGTTTTACAGATTATGAACACTGAAGCTTTCTTT | CASSLVLQIMNTEAFF | TRBJ1-1 | - | TRBV12-3/TRBV12-4 | few
TGTGCCAGCAGGCGGGGTGCTGATAGCAATCAGCCCCAGCATTTT | CASRRGADSNQPQHF | TRBJ1-5 | - | TRBV12-3/TRBV12-4 | -
TGTGCCACCCGAAGCACTAGCGGCGACAATGAGCAGTTCTTC | CATRSTSGDNEQFF | TRBJ2-1 | TRBD2 | TRBV3-1 | -
TGCGCCAGCAGCTCTATCACAGGGAGCCACGGGGAGCTGTTTTTT | CASSSITGSHGELFF | TRBJ2-2 | - | TRBV5-1 | once
TGCGCCAGCAGCCACGGGACTAGCGGGAGTAGTGTCGAGCAGTACTTC | CASSHGTSGSSVEQYF | TRBJ2-7 | TRBD2 | TRBV5-1 | -
TGCAGCACCGGACAGGGCAATGGTGAAGCTTTCTTT | CSTGQGNGEAFF | TRBJ1-1 | TRBD1 | TRBV29-1 | many
TGCAGCGCCATCCTTGATATGAACACTGAAGCTTTCTTT | CSAILDMNTEAFF | TRBJ1-1 | - | TRBV29-1 | few
TGCGCCAGCAGCCAAGCGGACCGCGACCAAGAGACCCAGTACTTC | CASSQADRDQETQYF | TRBJ2-5 | - | TRBV4-3 | -
TGTGCCACCAGCAGCGAAGATAGCGGGAGTGCGTACGAGCAGTACTTC | CATSSEDSGSAYEQYF | TRBJ2-7 | TRBD2 | TRBV15 | -
TGCAGTGGGGGTGGTGAAGCTTTCTTT | CSGGGEAFF | TRBJ1-1 | - | TRBV29-1 | -
TGTGCCACCAGTGGAGGGGACATGAACACTGAAGCTTTCTTT | CATSGGDMNTEAFF | TRBJ1-1 | - | TRBV24-1 | -
TGCAGTGCTAGAGATGTATTAAGGGGCCGTGAAGCTTTCTTT | CSARDVLRGREAFF | TRBJ1-1 | - | TRBV20-1 | -
TGTGCCAGCAGTTACGACGGAAACAATCAGCCCCAGCATTTT | CASSYDGNNQPQHF | TRBJ1-5 | - | TRBV6-5 | -
TGTGCCAGGGAAGGACAGGGGGTAGATTTCTATGGCTACACCTTC | CAREGQGVDFYGYTF | TRBJ1-2 | TRBD1 | TRBV2 | few
TGTGCCAGCAGTGGTCGCCCTAAGAACGCGGGAGCGTTGGAGACCCAGTACTTC | CASSGRPKNAGALETQYF | TRBJ2-5 | TRBD2 | TRBV6-2/TRBV6-3 | few
TGTGCCAGCAGCCCCCCCGTGGCGCAGGGGCCAGGAGGCTACACCTTC | CASSPPVAQGPGGYTF | TRBJ1-2 | - | TRBV7-9 | -
TGTGCCAGCAGGGTTTGGGGTGACGAGCAGTACTTC | CASRVWGDEQYF | TRBJ2-7 | - | TRBV28 | -
TGTGCCAGCAGCTCGAGCCTGAATGAAAACATTCAGTACTTC | CASSSSLNENIQYF | TRBJ2-4 | - | TRBV5-5 | -
TGTGCCAGCAGTGGTAGAGAAGCTTTCTTT | CASSGREAFF | TRBJ1-1 | - | TRBV12-3/TRBV12-4 | -
TGTGCCAGCAGCGTAGGAGCGGGAGGGCCCGACGAGCAGTACTTC | CASSVGAGGPDEQYF | TRBJ2-7 | TRBD2 | TRBV9 | -
TGTGCCAGCAGTTTACCCACGGGACAGGGTCGGGGGACCCAGTACTTC | CASSLPTGQGRGTQYF | TRBJ2-5 | TRBD1 | TRBV28 | -
TGTGCCAGCAGTTTCGTCGGACAGGGGAACAATGAGCAGTTCTTC | CASSFVGQGNNEQFF | TRBJ2-1 | TRBD1 | TRBV12-3/TRBV12-4 | -
TGTGCCAGCAGGACCGCCGACAGGCTCTCCTACGAGCAGTACTTC | CASRTADRLSYEQYF | TRBJ2-7 | - | TRBV27 | -
TGTGCCAGCAGCTACTCCGGGCCGCCCGTCTCCTACGAGCAGTACTTC | CASSYSGPPVSYEQYF | TRBJ2-7 | - | TRBV7-9 | -
TGTGCCAGCAGACCCCGGCAACGGCCTGGGGACACCATATATTTT | CASRPRQRPGDTIYF | TRBJ1-3 | - | TRBV2 | once